This TCR beta chain originates from a study of cytomegalovirus exposure and HLA in healthy donors. Study-wide results and limits: Published work reported that the classifier diagnosed cytomegalovirus status with high specificity and sensitivity. Testing in vitro showed a few CMV-associated chains specific for CMV antigens.

Measured with immunoSEQ multiplex PCR; TCRdb has only the in-frame clones, and not every one. The table lists around 350,000 clones, just over 85% of them singletons. With regard to this clone: Its specificity is unknown. The same CDR3 is also encoded by other DNA sequences in this sample.

The donors were in the roughly 110-subject validation cohort, distinct from the roughly 700-subject first cohort. Sequencing was done on a sample of PBMCs. This TCR was sampled from a woman under 30 in good health and CMV-seronegative.

CDR3 loop: CASSLSRGANTEAFF. The CDR3 DNA reads as TGTGCCAGCAGTTTATCGCGGGGGGCGAACACTGAAGCTTTCTTT. The genes are TRBV27 and TRBJ1-1; D might be TRBD1 (6 bases). Trimming stripped 0 bases from V and 1 base from J, with 9 bases between. Per germline, CDR1 MNHEY and CDR2 SMNVEV (reference sequence). CDR3 length equals 15 residues.